A single sample gave rise to the 17 T cell receptor beta chains below, sequenced in a study of radiation and T cells in renal cell carcinoma. Sequencing used immunoSEQ multiplex PCR; TCRdb keeps in-frame clones, though not all of them. The sample records about 140,000 clones, 65% to 90% being singletons. Time point: blood 4 weeks post-SBRT, at nephrectomy. Treatment meaning: 15 Gy SBRT to primary tumor, nephrectomy 4 weeks later. Sequencing was performed on blood, taken from a patient whose treatment included radiotherapy and nephrectomy. The source of these receptors is a woman in her forties or fifties with renal cell carcinoma.

This clone was seen just once. This chain connects TRBV6-4 to TRBJ1-1, with a tentative D call TRBD1 (6 bases). The CDR3 extends over 14 amino acids. Germline V gene data show CDR1 as MRHNA and CDR2 as SNTAGT. Between the trimmed V and J ends, which lost 3 bases and 4 bases, there was a span of 12 bases. The CDR3 coding sequence is TGTGCCAGCAGTGAGTCGGGAGGGGGCACTGAAGCTTTCTTT. As protein: CASSESGGGTEAFF.

This sequence joins TRBV7-2 and TRBJ2-1; 12 nucleotides match TRBD2. The junction had 11 bases not matched to a gene; V was cut back by 7 bases and J by 4 bases. The CDR3 extends over 17 amino acids. The germline V gene encodes CDR1 SGHTA and CDR2 FQGNSA. The CDR3 loop reads CASTGGFGTSGYNEQFF. CDR3 DNA sequence: TGTGCCAGCACCGGGGGGTTTGGGACTAGCGGGTACAATGAGCAGTTCTTC.

The V call is TRBV6-5, the J call TRBJ2-7, with 9 bases matching TRBD1. This CDR3 has 14 amino acids. The germline gives CDR1 MNHEY, CDR2 SVGAGI. V shed 6 bases, J shed 2 bases, and the junction held 5 bases outside the gene matches. DNA for the CDR3: TGTGCCAGCAGCCGACAGGGGGTAACCTACGAGCAGTACTTC. Translation: CASSRQGVTYEQYF.

The CDR3 region is CASSPLGGQMDGYTF. CDR3 nucleotides: TGTGCCAGCAGCCCCTTGGGGGGGCAAATGGATGGCTACACCTTC. The chain recombines TRBV7-2 with TRBJ1-2; tentative D call: TRBD1 (6 bases). Germline V gene sequence: CDR1 SGHTA, CDR2 FQGNSA. This CDR3 is built from 15 residues. Trimming took 5 bases from V and 6 from J, leaving 19 bases between them.

This chain links TRBV10-1 with TRBJ1-1; the D is unclear. The CDR3 totals 14 residues. The V gene's germline CDR1 is WNHNN and CDR2 SYGVQD (reference sequence). V was clipped by 4 bases and J by 5 bases, with 14 bases between them. The CDR3 nucleotides read TGCGCCAGCAGTGGGTCAGGCGAGGCGACTGAAGCTTTCTTT. Amino acids: CASSGSGEATEAFF.

The genes are TRBV27 and TRBJ2-7, with D possibly matching TRBD1 (6 bases). The CDR3 contains 14 residues. The ends were cut back, 5 bases at V and 0 bases at J, with 11 bases in the middle. Germline values: CDR1 MNHEY, CDR2 SMNVEV (reference sequence). Here the CDR3 reads CASSANRDSYEQYF. The DNA of the CDR3 is TGTGCCAGCAGTGCAAACAGGGACTCCTACGAGCAGTACTTC.

J is TRBJ2-3 and V is TRBV30, with 7 nucleotides matching TRBD1. V shed 2 bases and J 2 bases; nucleotides not matched to a gene: 13. The CDR3 covers 17 residues. CDR1 and CDR2 from the germline V gene are GTSNPN and SVGIG (reference sequence). The CDR3 spells CAWSPLLGDSSTDTQYF. CDR3 coding DNA: TGTGCCTGGAGTCCCCTTTTGGGGGACAGTTCCACAGATACGCAGTATTTT.

In its sample, this clone was seen once. The V call is TRBV9, the J call TRBJ1-2; D uncertain. V was shortened by 0 bases and J by 0 bases, with 9 bases between the two germline ends. Germline V gene data show CDR1 as SGDLS and CDR2 as YYNGEE. The CDR3 spans 15 residues. In DNA form, the CDR3 reads TGTGCCAGCAGCGTAGAGGTAGGCCCTAACTATGGCTACACCTTC. Residues: CASSVEVGPNYGYTF. Filled out from reference TRBV9 and TRBJ1-2, the complete variable domain reads DSGVTQTPKHLITATGQRVTLRCSPRSGDLSVYWYQQSLDQGLQFLIQYYNGEERAKGNILERFSAQQFPDLHSELNLSSLELGDSALYFCASSVEVGPNYGYTFGSGTRLTVV.

The chain employs TRBV5-1 and TRBJ2-3, with a possible D match to TRBD2 (6 bases). The germline V gene encodes CDR1 SGHRS and CDR2 YFSETQ. The CDR3 sequence is 14 residues long. V lost 5 bases, J lost 0 bases, and 10 bases lay in between. The CDR3 is CASSTGTSTDTQYF. In DNA form, the CDR3 reads TGCGCCAGCAGTACGGGGACTAGCACAGATACGCAGTATTTT.

This clone was observed a few times. V usage is TRBV6-6 and J usage is TRBJ2-5; D assignment may be TRBD1 or TRBD2 (5 bases each). Germline V lookup: CDR1 MNHNY, CDR2 SVGAGI (reference sequence). There are 10 residues in the CDR3. Trimming pared 5 bases from V and 7 bases from J, leaving 5 bases between. The CDR3 protein is CASSGGTQYF. Written as DNA, the CDR3 is TGTGCCAGCAGTGGGGGGACCCAGTACTTC.

V usage is TRBV9 and J usage is TRBJ2-5, with 10 bases lining up with TRBD2. The V segment lost 3 bases and the J segment 3 bases; nucleotides outside the gene matches: 5. This CDR3 is 15 amino acids long. CDR1 and CDR2 (germline): SGDLS, YYNGEE. The CDR3 coding sequence is TGTGCCAGCAGCGAGCACACTAGCGGGGAAGAGACCCAGTACTTC. Its protein product is CASSEHTSGEETQYF.

This rearrangement joins TRBV28 to TRBJ1-5, with 7 nucleotides matching TRBD1. Germline V gene sequence: CDR1 MDHEN, CDR2 SYDVKM. V dropped 6 bases and J dropped 3; count of bases not matched to a gene: 5. CDR3 size: 14 residues. DNA for the CDR3: TGTGCCAGCAGGGAAGGGACAGCCAATCAGCCCCAGCATTTT. It yields the protein CASREGTANQPQHF.

This clone was detected only a few times. The chain carries TRBV9 and TRBJ2-5, with 14 bases lining up with TRBD2. V lost 3 bases and J lost 5; bases outside the gene matches: 3. Germline assignment: CDR1 SGDLS and CDR2 YYNGEE. This CDR3 is 15 amino acids long. The CDR3 bases are TGTGCCAGCAGCGGGACTAGCGGGGGGAGGGAGACCCAGTACTTC. This codes for CASSGTSGGRETQYF.

The chain uses TRBV6-5 and TRBJ1-3; 8 bases match TRBD1. The CDR3 is 15 residues long. Per the germline V gene, CDR1 is MNHEY and CDR2 is SVGAGI. The trim removed 6 bases at V and 3 bases at J, leaving 7 bases unmatched. The chain's CDR3 is CASSLGQGSGNTIYF. The DNA for the CDR3 is TGTGCCAGCAGCCTAGGACAGGGTAGTGGAAACACCATATATTTT.

The V and J genes are TRBV12-5 and TRBJ1-1; D unclear. Germline V lookup: CDR1 LGHNT, CDR2 FRNRAP. Trimming took 7 bases from V and 5 from J, leaving 14 bases between them. This CDR3 region has 13 residues. CDR3 in amino acids: CASARDGGTEAFF. DNA for the CDR3: TGTGCTAGTGCCCGGGATGGAGGGACTGAAGCTTTCTTT. The whole variable domain, filled in from reference TRBV12-5 and TRBJ1-1, reads DARVTQTPRHKVTEMGQEVTMRCQPILGHNTVFWYRQTMMQGLELLAYFRNRAPLDDSGMPKDRFSAEMPDATLATLKIQPSEPRDSAVYFCASARDGGTEAFFGQGTRLTVV.

The rearrangement joins TRBV5-1 to TRBJ2-5; no clear D gene. V was trimmed by 1 base and J by 1 base, leaving 11 bases between them. The CDR3 loop spans 15 amino acids. The V gene's germline CDR1 is SGHRS and CDR2 YFSETQ. The chain's CDR3 is CASSLFRTAQETQYF. The CDR3 DNA sequence: TGCGCCAGCAGCTTGTTCCGTACAGCCCAAGAGACCCAGTACTTC. The entire variable domain, with the rest obtained from reference TRBV5-1 and TRBJ2-5, is as follows: KAGVTQTPRYLIKTRGQQVTLSCSPISGHRSVSWYQQTPGQGLQFLFEYFSETQRNKGNFPGRFSGRQFSNSRSEMNVSTLELGDSALYLCASSLFRTAQETQYFGPGTRLLVL.

The J gene is TRBJ2-1, the V gene TRBV6-1; D is possibly TRBD2 (6 bases). The germline V gene encodes CDR1 MNHNS and CDR2 SASEGT. This CDR3 contains 16 residues. The V and J ends lost 2 bases and 4 bases respectively, with 15 bases between them. Written as DNA, the CDR3 is TGTGCCAGCAGTGAATCTATTCTAGCGACTTACAATGAGCAGTTCTTC. Amino acids: CASSESILATYNEQFF.